This TCR beta chain came from a study of T cell responses to AZD1222 COVID-19 vaccine (dated by TCRdb to about 2021). Broadly, across the study: A total of 233 trial participants underwent TCR sequencing, of whom 200 to 220 had received two doses of AZD1222 and around 25 had received two doses of the MenACWY control vaccine. Trial participants were enrolled into age subgroups of 18-55, 56-69 and 70-plus years, which contained about 150, 27 and 61 TCR-sequenced participants, respectively.

Explained via the paper, the time point label denotes: sample from adult after SARS-CoV-2 infection, after symptom onset. Two convalescent COVID-19 patients, sampled after symptom onset from adults with prior SARS-CoV-2 infection, were also TCR-sequenced for comparison. Study-wide conclusions, independent of this receptor: Most participants were white British and females outnumbered males, and the authors suggested that clonal diversity may have been underestimated. In the small 56-69-year group, the increase in depth fell short of significance, most likely because of low power. Because no samples from the day 14 peak response were available, repertoires could be characterized only after the peak T cell response. A significant rise in spike-specific TCR breadth and depth was observed after two AZD1222 doses relative to day 0 and relative to MenACWY recipients. Conclusions about previously exposed vaccinees were limited because only six AZD1222 recipients were SARS-CoV-2 seropositive at baseline. Vaccine-associated CD4 TCRs spanned the whole spike protein, with dominant responses in regions 160-218 and 743-854. Epitopes outside the regions mutated in the B.1.351 and B.1.1.7 variants were reportedly recognized by nearly half of the unique spike-specific TCRs.

The V and J ends are trimmed by 8 bases and 2 bases, leaving 9 bases between them. From the cysteine through the phenylalanine, the CDR3 covers 12 amino acids. The entry retains the CDR3 DNA only, 36 bases that are in frame from base 1. According to the germline V gene (reference sequence), CDR1 reads MNHEY and CDR2 reads SMNVEV. The CDR3 regions of human TCRbeta chains were subjected to immunosequencing. Processing in the source paper ran as follows. Repertoire TCRs were checked for matches against a reference library of SARS-CoV-2-specific TCRs that had been generated using the MIRA antigen-specificity platform. Breadth meant the fraction of unique TCRs that were SARS-CoV-2-associated, whereas depth meant the fraction of total T cells that were SARS-CoV-2-associated. Using the MIRA data, each spike-specific TCR was mapped to the spike region that the TCR reacts to and placed in a CD4 or CD8 class. Log10-transformed breadth and depth values were compared by one-way ANOVA with Sidak's multiple comparisons tests. In TCRdb, the immuneACCESS table is reduced to in-frame sequences with V and J assigned. These tables do not hold every clone; where another copy was compared, an unresolved V gene accounts for under half, and the others remain unexplained. V, J and clone size were drawn from that table, and D and trimming were deduced from the DNA. In this sample the table shows about 140,000 clones, approximately 93% of which occur a single time. Of the sample, roughly an eighth is held by the ten largest clones.

With regard to this clone: Its antigen remains undetermined. No base quality information exists; no much larger clone differs at one position.

The source is an adult who had recovered from COVID-19. The sample was peripheral blood, taken after recovery from COVID-19. The sequence links TRBV27 to TRBJ1-2; a confident D gene designation cannot be given. The CDR3 in this case is CASSTGNYGYTF. The DNA reads TGTGCCAGCTCGACCGGAAACTATGGCTACACCTTC.